A selection of T cell receptor beta chains follows, all from one sample in a study of T cells in Graves' hyperthyroidism and ophthalmopathy. TCRdb called the multiplex PCR reads again in MiXCR, with one record for every CDR3 protein. Here the sample spans about 640,000 distinct CDR3 sequences, 20% to 25% being singletons. Specimen: blood. These receptors originate from a man aged 25-40 years with Graves' ophthalmopathy. Each CDR3 is given with its conserved first and last residue. D genes are given only for firm matches. Not every row has a clone size; where given, it reads once, few, many or a size class.

V,length,J,size,D,DNA,CDR3
TRBV12-3/TRBV12-4,13,TRBJ2-1,many,-,TGTGCCAGCAGTTTCGCGATTCTTCAGGAGCAGTTCTTC,CASSFAILQEQFF
TRBV20-1,12,TRBJ1-1,many,-,TGCAGTGGCCCGAGGGGGAACACTGAAGCTTTCTTT,CSGPRGNTEAFF
TRBV19,13,TRBJ2-7,-,-,TGTGCCAGTAGTATGGGACGGACCTACGAGCAGTACTTC,CASSMGRTYEQYF
TRBV7-9,16,TRBJ2-1,many,TRBD2,TGTGCCAGCAGCGAGGCTAGCGGGAGCTCCTACAATGAGCAGTTCTTC,CASSEASGSSYNEQFF
TRBV30,15,TRBJ2-3,-,TRBD2,TGTGCCTGGATACTACGGGAGGGCAGGGACAATACGCAGTATTTT,CAWILREGRDNTQYF
TRBV11-1,13,TRBJ2-7,many,TRBD1,TGTGCCAGCAGTTTCGGACAGGCCTACGAGCAGTACTTC,CASSFGQAYEQYF
TRBV2,14,TRBJ2-6,-,TRBD1,TGTGCCAGCTCAGGGGGCGCTGGGGCCAACGTCCTGACTTTC,CASSGGAGANVLTF
TRBV20-1,20,TRBJ2-1,many,TRBD2,TGCAGTGCTAGAGATCAGGTTTCGTCTAGCGGGGGGCTCTGGCGCAATGAGCAGTTCTTC,CSARDQVSSSGGLWRNEQFF
TRBV6-1,15,TRBJ1-6,-,TRBD1,TGTGCCAGCAGGGGACAGGGCACCTATAATTCACCCCTCCACTTT,CASRGQGTYNSPLHF
TRBV29-1,14,TRBJ1-1,many,TRBD1,TGCAGCGTCGGACAGGGAGGCATGAACACTGAAGCTTTCTTT,CSVGQGGMNTEAFF
TRBV4-3,15,TRBJ2-1,-,-,TGCGCCAGCAGCCAAGATGAGATGGTTACGGGTGAGCAGTTCTTC,CASSQDEMVTGEQFF
TRBV10-3,17,TRBJ2-5,few,TRBD1,TGTGCCATCAGTGACCCAGGACAGGGGCCTTCAAGAGAAACCCAGTACTTC,CAISDPGQGPSRETQYF
TRBV19,11,TRBJ1-2,few,-,TGTGCCAGTAAGGACGGGCATGGCTACACCTTC,CASKDGHGYTF
TRBV24-1,14,TRBJ2-7,-,-,TGTGCCACCAGCGTCGGAGGGGCCTCCTACGAGCAGTACTTC,CATSVGGASYEQYF
TRBV25-1,17,TRBJ2-3,few,TRBD2,TGTGCCAGCAGTGACCCCTTCCCGGGACTAGCGACAGATACGCAGTATTTT,CASSDPFPGLATDTQYF
TRBV24-1,13,TRBJ2-1,few,-,TGTGCCACCAGTGATCCGACTTTGGCAGAGCAGTTCTTC,CATSDPTLAEQFF